What follows describes a single T cell receptor (beta chain). This receptor's antigen is unknown. Base qualities are not provided; no much larger clone lies one nucleotide away. The data stem from a study of blood T cell repertoires in COVID-19 (dated by TCRdb to between 2020 and 2021). Regarding the research as a whole: Samples from collaborators originated in the United States, Italy and Spain and spanned both the acute and convalescent phases of COVID-19. The material from the prospective study consisted of cDNA or gDNA derived from T cells, B-cell-depleted T cells, or PBMCs. The dataset comprised deeply sampled blood TCRbeta repertoires from subjects exposed to, actively infected with, or recovered from COVID-19. The repertoires were released in a freely available public database intended as a resource for research on the immune response to SARS-CoV-2. The samples were drawn from two sources: the first 160 participants of the ongoing ImmuneRACE study, and 1,254 subjects contributed by 6 global collaborators. The sample metadata nearly always contained a de-identified subject ID, COVID-19 status, age in years and sex. Where available, HLA class I and class II types were obtained from metadata supplied by the sample provider rather than from assay-based typing. Points the paper makes about the study in general: Clinical and demographic metadata were provided uncurated, with the amount varying by source and participant.

TCRbeta CDR3 regions were amplified from genomic DNA by means of the immunoSEQ Assay, a bias-controlled multiplex PCR. The authors processed their data as follows. The number of nucleated cells in each sample was estimated by amplification of reference gene primers within the assay. Sequence reads were collapsed and filtered to measure the absolute abundance of every unique TCRbeta CDR3 rearrangement. For each sample, productive Simpson clonality was calculated by taking the square root of Simpson's diversity index across productive rearrangements. Not all clones reach the TCRdb copy of this immuneACCESS table, which keeps in-frame sequences only. Checked studies attribute under half of the gap to unresolved V genes and leave the rest unexplained. D and trimming were read from the DNA, whereas the V and J calls and clone size are those reported in that table. The sample table contains 140,000 or so clones; only one count was recorded for approximately 78% of them. 4% to 5% of the sample is taken by the ten largest.

Measured from the cysteine to the phenylalanine, the CDR3 is 15 residues long. Only the CDR3 DNA stays, 45 bases, in frame from base 1. Trimming accounts for 10 bases at V and 4 bases at J, while the number of junction bases matched to no gene is 15. Looking up the germline V gene yields CDR1 MDHEN and CDR2 SYDVKM. The collaborating institutions used their own protocols to collect whole blood in K2EDTA tubes. For TCRbeta analysis, collaborators shipped samples as frozen whole blood, isolated PBMCs, or DNA extracted from either of those sample types. This clonotype was sampled from a woman older than 75 with acute or convalescent COVID-19. The material sequenced was peripheral blood. Recombination linked TRBV28 to TRBJ1-2, with TRBD1 matching 7 junction bases. The DNA is TGTGCCACCGAATACTCAGGGGGAGAAATCTATGGCTACACCTTC. Its protein product is CATEYSGGEIYGYTF.